The 24 T cell receptor beta chains below were found in one sample sequenced in a study of CD4 T cells in relation to SARS-CoV-2 and coronaviruses. TCRdb keeps only in-frame clones here, not all; method: immunoSEQ multiplex PCR. The sample shows some 20,000 clones, more than 65% of them seen only once. Unexposed donor CD4+ T cells date from about 2011-2018, before the COVID-19 pandemic. CD4+ T cells were isolated from the cells after 10 days of culture. Their antigen targets remain unknown. Sequencing was performed on CD4+ T cells from PBMCs, cultured in vitro. The receptor set was obtained from a human donor in good health.

The V and J genes are TRBV7-2 and TRBJ2-2; D is unclear. This CDR3 contains 13 residues. Per germline, CDR1 SGHTA and CDR2 FQGNSA. Trimming cost V 5 bases and J 4 bases, with 8 bases left between them. The chain's CDR3 is CASSPSSTGELFF. In DNA, the CDR3 is TGTGCCAGCAGCCCCTCGAGCACCGGGGAGCTGTTTTTT.

This clone was observed a single time. The chain links TRBV14 to TRBJ1-2; D possibly corresponds to TRBD1 (5 bases). Deletions cut 4 bases from V and 6 bases from J, with 18 bases between. Per the germline V gene, CDR1 is SGHDN and CDR2 is FVKESK. This CDR3 is built from 15 residues. DNA of the CDR3: TGTGCCAGCAGCCGCCGTAGGGGTGAAAGGCATGGCTACACCTTC. Translation: CASSRRRGERHGYTF.

V gene TRBV9 combines with J gene TRBJ1-3, with D possibly being TRBD1 (5 bases). CDR1 is SGDLS, CDR2 YYNGEE, per germline. Trimming cost V 3 bases and J 0 bases, with 13 bases left between them. There are 16 residues in the CDR3. CDR3 loop: CASSARGGDSGNTIYF. CDR3 nucleotide sequence: TGTGCCAGCAGCGCGCGGGGAGGGGACTCTGGAAACACCATATATTTT.

The V gene is TRBV4-2, the J gene TRBJ2-1; 13 bases are a match to TRBD2. The CDR3 runs 16 residues. Germline lookup yields CDR1 LGHNA and CDR2 YNFKEQ. V was clipped by 0 bases and J by 5 bases; unmatched bases: 1. The CDR3 sequence: CASSQDGTSGNNEQFF. The CDR3 DNA follows: TGTGCCAGCAGCCAAGATGGGACTAGCGGGAACAATGAGCAGTTCTTC.

The chain recombines TRBV21-1 with TRBJ2-2; TRBD2 is the table's D call, not checked against the DNA. TRBV21-1 is a pseudogene segment. This CDR3 comprises 20 residues. Written as DNA, the CDR3 is TGTGCCTCCCCAGAGGAACAGCTCTTAGCGGGAGGTGCGTGCACCGGGGAGCTGTTTTTT. Its protein product is CASPEEQLLAGGACTGELFF.

The chain combines TRBV6-5 with TRBJ2-3; D is unresolved. Germline V CDR1 and CDR2: MNHEY, SVGAGI. The ends were cut back, 6 bases at V and 0 bases at J, with 4 bases in the middle. The CDR3 extends over 12 amino acids. The CDR3 DNA is TGTGCCAGCAGATCTAGCACAGATACGCAGTATTTT. This translates into CASRSSTDTQYF.

The V and J genes are TRBV19 and TRBJ1-1; TRBD1 might be the D (5 bases). Germline lookup yields CDR1 LNHDA and CDR2 SQIVND (reference sequence). The V and J ends lost 7 bases and 6 bases respectively, with 21 bases between them. This CDR3 contains 15 residues. The CDR3 sequence is CASNAIGGGLAEAFF. DNA for the CDR3: TGTGCCAGTAACGCTATCGGGGGAGGATTAGCTGAAGCTTTCTTT.

J is TRBJ1-3 and V is TRBV15, with D unresolved. Germline assignment: CDR1 LNHNV and CDR2 YYDKDF (reference sequence). This CDR3 spans 15 amino acids. Trimming shortened V by 0 bases and J by 3 bases, and 9 bases separated the two germline ends. The CDR3 reads CATSRDPGSGNTIYF. CDR3 bases: TGTGCCACCAGCAGAGATCCGGGGAGTGGAAACACCATATATTTT.

V gene TRBV6-6 combines with J gene TRBJ2-7; 9 bases are shared with TRBD2. V dropped 7 bases and J dropped 4; count of bases not matched to a gene: 8. CDR3 size: 14 residues. From germline, CDR1 is MNHNY and CDR2 SVGAGI (reference sequence). Here the CDR3 reads CASTPAGGVYEQYF. The CDR3, as DNA: TGTGCCAGCACCCCCGCGGGGGGGGTTTACGAGCAGTACTTC.

The gene calls are TRBV7-8 and TRBJ2-1, with D possibly matching TRBD1 (6 bases). Trimming took 5 bases from V and 3 from J, leaving 14 bases between them. CDR1 and CDR2 (germline): SGHVS, FQNEAQ. The CDR3 has 15 residues. As DNA, the CDR3 is TGTGCCAGCAGCCTGTGGCAGGGGAACTACAATGAGCAGTTCTTC. Translated, it gives CASSLWQGNYNEQFF.

This chain uses TRBV4-1 with TRBJ2-5, with 12 bases aligning to TRBD2. The J segment lost 2 bases and the V segment lost 1 base, leaving 8 bases of the junction unmatched. Looked up from germline, CDR1 is MGHRA and CDR2 is YSYEKL. CDR3 size: 18 residues. In DNA form, the CDR3 reads TGCGCCAGCAGCCAAGCTACTAGCGGGGGGCCGCCACAAGAGACCCAGTACTTC. Its translation: CASSQATSGGPPQETQYF.

The chain recombines TRBV12-3 or TRBV12-4 with TRBJ1-4; D not certain. V lost 7 bases and J lost 5, with 11 bases in between. This CDR3 region has 13 residues. CDR3: CASIWGGNEKLFF. CDR3 DNA sequence: TGTGCCAGCATCTGGGGAGGGAATGAAAAACTGTTTTTT.

This chain links TRBV18 with TRBJ2-3, with TRBD2 identical over 8 bases. Germline V gene data show CDR1 as KGHSH and CDR2 as LQKENI. With V trimmed by 0 bases and J by 7 bases, 6 bases remained unmatched. CDR3 length: 15 amino acids. The CDR3: CASSPPSGSGHTQYF. The CDR3 DNA sequence: TGTGCCAGCTCACCACCCAGCGGGAGCGGGCATACGCAGTATTTT.

In this sample, this clone turned up a few times. V gene TRBV2 combines with J gene TRBJ1-2; no clear D. CDR3 length: 11 residues. From germline, CDR1 is SNHLY and CDR2 FYNNEI. Trimming shortened V by 3 bases and J by 4 bases, and 3 bases separated the two germline ends. The CDR3 region is CASSDSYGYTF. CDR3 in DNA: TGTGCCAGCAGTGATAGCTATGGCTACACCTTC.

The chain joins TRBV27 to TRBJ1-4; possible D gene TRBD1, 5 bases. Germline V gene data show CDR1 as MNHEY and CDR2 as SMNVEV (reference sequence). Trimming took off 6 bases at V and 10 bases at J, with 18 bases between the two ends. The CDR3 is 14 residues long. For the CDR3, the DNA is TGTGCCAGCAGATCCGGGACGAGGGCGGTAAAACTGTTTTTT. Translation gives CASRSGTRAVKLFF. Filled out from reference TRBV27 and TRBJ1-4, the complete variable domain reads EAQVTQNPRYLITVTGKKLTVTCSQNMNHEYMSWYRQDPGLGLRQIYYSMNVEVTDKGDVPEGYKVSRKEKRNFPLILESPSPNQTSLYFCASRSGTRAVKLFFGSGTQLSVL.

This clone turned up a few times. The rearrangement uses TRBV10-3 and TRBJ1-1; 11 bases agree with TRBD1. The V and J ends lost 6 bases and 5 bases, in that order; junction bases with no gene match: 14. The CDR3 is 17 residues long. The V gene's germline CDR1 is ENHRY and CDR2 SYGVKD. The CDR3 sequence: CAIRNPGTGGRGTEAFF. The CDR3 DNA follows: TGTGCCATCAGAAACCCCGGGACAGGGGGAAGAGGGACTGAAGCTTTCTTT.

The rearrangement uses TRBV27 and TRBJ1-1; 8 bases map to TRBD1. V shed 5 bases, J shed 1 base, and the junction held 6 bases outside the gene matches. This CDR3 is 15 amino acids long. The V gene's germline CDR1 is MNHEY and CDR2 SMNVEV (reference sequence). The CDR3 loop is CASSQPGQGNTEAFF. The CDR3 bases are TGTGCCAGCAGTCAGCCTGGACAGGGGAACACTGAAGCTTTCTTT.

This clone was recorded only once. The chain links TRBV18 to TRBJ2-5; D ambiguous. From germline, CDR1 is KGHSH and CDR2 LQKENI. V was shortened by 6 bases and J by 3 bases, with 11 bases between the two germline ends. The CDR3 runs to 13 residues. The CDR3 DNA is TGTGCCAGCTCGCCGAGACAAAAAGAGACCCAGTACTTC. As protein: CASSPRQKETQYF.

This clone has a single count. This chain links TRBV13 with TRBJ2-3; no clear D gene. The CDR3 is made up of 14 amino acids. V was cut by 0 bases and J by 4 bases, with 8 bases left in between. Germline values: CDR1 PRHDT, CDR2 FYEKMQ (reference sequence). The CDR3 nucleotides are TGTGCCAGCAGCTTAGGGCCAGCCGCAGATACGCAGTATTTT. As protein: CASSLGPAADTQYF.

The chain combines TRBV6-5 with TRBJ2-3; D remains ambiguous. The ends were cut back, 0 bases at V and 0 bases at J, with 4 bases in the middle. Germline V lookup: CDR1 MNHEY, CDR2 SVGAGI. The CDR3 contains 14 residues. CDR3 in amino acids: CASSYSASTDTQYF. CDR3 nucleotides: TGTGCCAGCAGTTACTCAGCTAGCACAGATACGCAGTATTTT.

The chain carries TRBV9 and TRBJ1-4; TRBD1 matches at 8 bases. Germline CDR1 is SGDLS and CDR2 is YYNGEE. This CDR3 contains 15 residues. The junction had 7 bases not matched to a gene; V was cut back by 3 bases and J by 6 bases. The CDR3 DNA follows: TGTGCCAGCAGCGCACGACAGGGGTTAGATGAAAAACTGTTTTTT. Translating it yields CASSARQGLDEKLFF.

The chain couples TRBV6-5 to TRBJ2-5, with D hard to call. V lost 11 bases and J lost 5, with 9 bases in between. CDR1 and CDR2 (germline): MNHEY, SVGAGI. The CDR3 spans 10 residues. The CDR3, as DNA: TGTGCCGTCGGCCGGGAGACCCAGTACTTC. This gives the protein CAVGRETQYF.

The genes are TRBV7-2 and TRBJ1-2; D may be TRBD1 (6 bases). V was shortened by 5 bases and J by 7 bases, with 14 bases between the two germline ends. There are 13 residues in the CDR3. Per germline, CDR1 SGHTA and CDR2 FQGNSA. CDR3: CASSQPGGFGYTF. DNA for the CDR3: TGTGCCAGCAGCCAGCCGGGGGGCTTTGGCTACACCTTC. The whole variable domain, remainder taken from reference TRBV7-2 and TRBJ1-2, is GAGVSQSPSNKVTEKGKDVELRCDPISGHTALYWYRQSLGQGLEFLIYFQGNSAPDKSGLPSDRFSAERTGGSVSTLTIQRTQQEDSAVYLCASSQPGGFGYTFGSGTRLTVV.

The rearrangement uses TRBV13 and TRBJ2-3; TRBD2 matches at 10 bases. Trimming removed 10 bases from V and 0 bases from J; junction bases left unmatched: 4. CDR3 length equals 14 residues. Germline assignment: CDR1 PRHDT and CDR2 FYEKMQ (reference sequence). CDR3 DNA: TGTGCCACCAATAGCGGGGGGAGCACAGATACGCAGTATTTT. Its protein is CATNSGGSTDTQYF.